This TCR beta chain was retrieved from a study of T cell responses to AZD1222 COVID-19 vaccine. Of note for this clone: What it binds is not known.

The study, taken as a whole, reports: The sample set comprised mostly white British donors with more females, and clonal diversity was possibly underestimated.

CDR3 size: 14 residues. Looked up from germline, CDR1 is MNHEY and CDR2 is SVGAGI. Trimming left V 5 bases short and J 0 bases short, with 10 bases between. Profiling relied on immunoSEQ multiplex PCR, and the TCRdb table lists in-frame clones only, not all of them. Of around 200,000 clones in the sample, more than 75% were seen once. The J gene is TRBJ1-1, the V gene TRBV6-5; D ambiguous. The specimen was peripheral blood, collected on day 0 of AZD1222 vaccination. This receptor was obtained from an adult in good health. The CDR3 DNA reads TGTGCCAGCAGTAACGGACGGATGAACACTGAAGCTTTCTTT. As protein: CASSNGRMNTEAFF.